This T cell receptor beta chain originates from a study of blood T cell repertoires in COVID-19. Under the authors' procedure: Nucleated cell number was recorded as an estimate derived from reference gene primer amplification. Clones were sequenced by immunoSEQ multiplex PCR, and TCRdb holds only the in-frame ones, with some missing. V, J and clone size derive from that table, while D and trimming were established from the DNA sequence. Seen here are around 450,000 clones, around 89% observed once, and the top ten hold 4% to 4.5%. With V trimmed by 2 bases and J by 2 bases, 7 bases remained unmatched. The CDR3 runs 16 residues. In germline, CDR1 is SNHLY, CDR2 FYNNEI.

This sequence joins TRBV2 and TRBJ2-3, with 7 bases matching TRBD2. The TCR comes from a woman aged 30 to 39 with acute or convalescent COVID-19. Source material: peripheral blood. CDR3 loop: CASSEYQRGYTDTQYF. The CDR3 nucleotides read TGTGCCAGCAGTGAATACCAGCGGGGATACACAGATACGCAGTATTTT.